Each of the 2 T cell receptor beta chains below was sequenced from the same sample in a study of blood T cell repertoires in COVID-19. The repertoire was sequenced with immunoSEQ multiplex PCR; TCRdb's copy has only in-frame clones and lacks some. This repertoire shows 90,000 to 150,000 clones, 77% found once; its top ten account for approximately 7.9%. Sequencing was done on a sample of peripheral blood. These receptor sequences come from a human donor in a cohort sampled during active COVID-19.

The chain couples TRBV10-1 to TRBJ2-7; tentative D call: TRBD2 (6 bases). This CDR3 has 14 amino acids. V was trimmed by 3 bases and J by 2 bases, leaving 11 bases between them. Germline CDR1 and CDR2: WNHNN and SYGVQD (reference sequence). The CDR3 sequence: CASSEGRRAYEQYF. In DNA form, the CDR3 reads TGCGCCAGCAGTGAAGGGAGGAGAGCCTACGAGCAGTACTTC.

The V call is TRBV11-2, the J call TRBJ1-2; perhaps TRBD1 as D (5 bases). CDR3 length: 17 residues. Germline-derived CDR1 and CDR2 are SGHAT and FQNNGV. The ends were cut back, 4 bases at V and 4 bases at J, with 22 bases in the middle. CDR3 nucleotide sequence: TGTGCCAGCAGCTCTAGCGGGGGTGGTGGGGTCTCCTATGGCTACACCTTC. Translated: CASSSSGGGGVSYGYTF.